The sequence of this TCR beta chain was determined in a study of cytomegalovirus exposure and HLA in healthy donors. Study summary: Approximately 85 million unique TCRs from HLA-typed donors were held in an early release of data. Study-wide results and limits: It was reported in a later analysis that an Asian-associated ancestry cluster showed fewer N-insertions than the 666-donor mean.

A note on this clone: Its cognate antigen is unknown. This is likely a read error, given that the CDR3 carries no conserved phenylalanine or tryptophan at its end. Because the CDR3's place on the DNA is in doubt, the DNA is left out and the CDR3 is given as listed by TCRdb.

The germline V gene encodes CDR1 GTSNPN and CDR2 SVGIG (reference sequence). The CDR3 totals 17 residues, both ends included. The primer mix had 60 Vbeta and 13 Jbeta primers. Clones were read by immunoSEQ multiplex PCR, and TCRdb kept only the in-frame ones, dropping some. Of tens of thousands of clones in the sample, 77% were seen once. The specimen was PBMCs. This chain uses TRBV30 with TRBJ1-1; the table assigns TRBD1, which was not confirmed against the DNA. This receptor was taken from a woman aged 40 to 55 in good health and CMV-seropositive. CDR3 protein: CAWSSSDRVFFAADSGV.